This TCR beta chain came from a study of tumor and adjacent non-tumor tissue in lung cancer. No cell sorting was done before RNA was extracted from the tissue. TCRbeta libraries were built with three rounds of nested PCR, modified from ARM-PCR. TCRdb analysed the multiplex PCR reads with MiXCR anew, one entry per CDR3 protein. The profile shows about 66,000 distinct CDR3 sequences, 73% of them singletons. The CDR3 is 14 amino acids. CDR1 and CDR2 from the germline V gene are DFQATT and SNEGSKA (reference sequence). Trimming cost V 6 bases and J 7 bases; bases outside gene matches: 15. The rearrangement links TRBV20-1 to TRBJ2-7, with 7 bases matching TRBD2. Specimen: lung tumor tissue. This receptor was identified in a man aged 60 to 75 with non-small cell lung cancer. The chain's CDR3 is CSAPMSGGVGEQYF. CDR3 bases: TGCAGTGCCCCGATGTCGGGAGGCGTAGGAGAGCAGTACTTC.